This T cell receptor (beta chain) is from a study of blood T cell repertoires in COVID-19. The overall study: PBMCs, B-cell-depleted T cells, or T cells were the source of the cDNA or gDNA that made up the material.

Cohort allocation depended upon clinical history that participants reported. Some clones are missing from TCRdb's copy, which holds only in-frame ones; the method was immunoSEQ multiplex PCR. Altogether under 450,000 clones are present, more than 75% being singletons, with the ten largest covering 1% to 1.5%. V lost 4 bases and J 6 bases, leaving 18 bases between the germline ends. The CDR3 has 15 residues. From germline, CDR1 is MNHEY and CDR2 SVGAGI. This sequence joins TRBV6-5 and TRBJ1-2; D possibly corresponds to TRBD1 (6 bases). This TCR was sampled from a man aged 25 to 40 who had recovered from COVID-19. What was sequenced was PBMCs or T cells enriched from blood (not recorded which). CDR3 coding DNA: TGTGCCAGCAGTTTTTCGACAGGTCCGAGGGATGGCTACACCTTC. Translating it yields CASSFSTGPRDGYTF.